Sequencing of this T cell receptor (beta chain) was carried out in a study of T cell clonality in common variable immunodeficiency. Profiled with immunoSEQ multiplex PCR; TCRdb holds only in-frame clones, not every one. Listed for the sample are about 35,000 clones, none seen a single time. This CDR3 has 14 residues. Trimming removed 2 bases from V and 4 bases from J; junction bases left unmatched: 5. The germline CDR1 and CDR2 sequences are GTSNPN and SVGIG (reference sequence). Ten or more counts support this clone. The antigen is undetermined. The CDR3 end lies 3 residues beyond the end of the read and is filled in from the germline J gene. Broader study findings: Compared with controls, CVID subjects had fewer shared TCRbeta clones.

The clonotype comes from a person aged 18-69 years in good health. The material sequenced was peripheral blood mononuclear cells. The chain combines TRBV30 with TRBJ1-5, with 7 bases identical to TRBD1. CDR3 DNA, as far as it was read: TGTGCCTGGAGTTCACAGGGGCAAAATCAGCCC. It is translated as CAWSSQGQNQP. The complete CDR3 protein is CAWSSQGQNQPQHF.